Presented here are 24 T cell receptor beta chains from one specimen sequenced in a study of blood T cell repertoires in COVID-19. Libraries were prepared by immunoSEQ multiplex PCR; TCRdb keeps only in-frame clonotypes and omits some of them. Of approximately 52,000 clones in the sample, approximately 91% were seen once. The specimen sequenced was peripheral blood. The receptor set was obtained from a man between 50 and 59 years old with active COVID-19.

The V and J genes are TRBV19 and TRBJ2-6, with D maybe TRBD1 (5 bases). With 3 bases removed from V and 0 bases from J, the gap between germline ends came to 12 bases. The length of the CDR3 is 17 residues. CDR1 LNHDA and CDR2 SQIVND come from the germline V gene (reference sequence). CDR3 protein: CASSIGHLISGANVLTF. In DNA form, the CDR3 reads TGTGCCAGTAGTATCGGACATCTGATCTCTGGGGCCAACGTCCTGACTTTC.

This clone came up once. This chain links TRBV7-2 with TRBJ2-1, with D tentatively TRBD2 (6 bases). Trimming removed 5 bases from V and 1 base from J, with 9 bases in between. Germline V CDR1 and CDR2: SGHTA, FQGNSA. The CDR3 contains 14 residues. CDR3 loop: CASSLSGSYNEQFF. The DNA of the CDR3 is TGTGCCAGCAGCCTTAGCGGATCCTACAATGAGCAGTTCTTC.

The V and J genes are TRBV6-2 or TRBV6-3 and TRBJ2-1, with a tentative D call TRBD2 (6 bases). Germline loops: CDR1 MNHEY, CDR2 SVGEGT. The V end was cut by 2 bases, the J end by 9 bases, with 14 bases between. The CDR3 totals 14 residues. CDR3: CASSYPGTGIEQFF. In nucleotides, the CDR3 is TGTGCCAGCAGTTACCCCGGGACTGGAATTGAGCAGTTCTTC.

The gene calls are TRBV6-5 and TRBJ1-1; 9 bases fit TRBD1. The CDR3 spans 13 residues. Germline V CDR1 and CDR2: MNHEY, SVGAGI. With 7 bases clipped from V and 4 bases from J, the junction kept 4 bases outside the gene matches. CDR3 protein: CASTLTGGTEAFF. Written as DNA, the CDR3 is TGTGCCAGCACCCTGACAGGGGGCACTGAAGCTTTCTTT.

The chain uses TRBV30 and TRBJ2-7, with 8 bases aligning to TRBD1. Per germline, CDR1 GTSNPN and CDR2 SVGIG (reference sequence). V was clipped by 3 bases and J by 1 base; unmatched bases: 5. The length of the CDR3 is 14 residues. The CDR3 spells CAWRRDRLSYEQYF. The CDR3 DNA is TGTGCCTGGAGGAGGGACAGGCTGTCCTACGAGCAGTACTTC.

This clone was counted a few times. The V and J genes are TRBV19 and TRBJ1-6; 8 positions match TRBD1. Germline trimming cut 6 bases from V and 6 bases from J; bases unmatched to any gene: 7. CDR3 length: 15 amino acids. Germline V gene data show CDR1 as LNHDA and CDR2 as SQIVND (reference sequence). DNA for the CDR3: TGTGCCAGTAGGGGTGACAGGGGACTTAATTCACCCCTCCACTTT. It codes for CASRGDRGLNSPLHF.

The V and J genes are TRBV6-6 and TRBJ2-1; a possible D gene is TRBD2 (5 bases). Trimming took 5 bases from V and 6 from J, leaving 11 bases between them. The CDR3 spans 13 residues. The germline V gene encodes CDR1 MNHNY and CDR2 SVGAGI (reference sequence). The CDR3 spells CASSSTAVNEQFF. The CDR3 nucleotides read TGTGCCAGCAGTAGCACAGCGGTCAATGAGCAGTTCTTC.

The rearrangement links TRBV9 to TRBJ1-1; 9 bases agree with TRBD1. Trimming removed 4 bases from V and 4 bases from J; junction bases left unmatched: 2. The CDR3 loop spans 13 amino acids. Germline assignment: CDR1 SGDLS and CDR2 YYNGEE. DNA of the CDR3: TGTGCCAGCAGCCAGACAGGGGGCACTGAAGCTTTCTTT. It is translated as CASSQTGGTEAFF.

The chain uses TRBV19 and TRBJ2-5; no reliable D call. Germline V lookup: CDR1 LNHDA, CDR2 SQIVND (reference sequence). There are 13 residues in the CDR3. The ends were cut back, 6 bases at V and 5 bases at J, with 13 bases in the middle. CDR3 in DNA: TGTGCCAGTAGCAGGATACCCCGGGAGACCCAGTACTTC. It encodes CASSRIPRETQYF.

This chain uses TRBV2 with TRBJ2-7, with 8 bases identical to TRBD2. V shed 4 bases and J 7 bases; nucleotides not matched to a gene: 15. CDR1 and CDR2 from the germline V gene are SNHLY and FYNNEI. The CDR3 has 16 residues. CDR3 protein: CASSGSTGGPREEQYF. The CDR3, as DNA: TGTGCCAGCAGTGGTTCGACGGGAGGGCCTCGGGAGGAGCAGTACTTC.

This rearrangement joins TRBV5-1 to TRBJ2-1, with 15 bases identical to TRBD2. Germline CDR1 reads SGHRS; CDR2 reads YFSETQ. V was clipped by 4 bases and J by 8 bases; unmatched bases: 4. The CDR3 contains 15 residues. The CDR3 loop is CASSAGLAGGDEQFF. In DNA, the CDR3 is TGCGCCAGCAGCGCGGGACTAGCGGGAGGCGATGAGCAGTTCTTC. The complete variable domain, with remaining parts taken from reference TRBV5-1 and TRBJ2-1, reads KAGVTQTPRYLIKTRGQQVTLSCSPISGHRSVSWYQQTPGQGLQFLFEYFSETQRNKGNFPGRFSGRQFSNSRSEMNVSTLELGDSALYLCASSAGLAGGDEQFFGPGTRLTVL.

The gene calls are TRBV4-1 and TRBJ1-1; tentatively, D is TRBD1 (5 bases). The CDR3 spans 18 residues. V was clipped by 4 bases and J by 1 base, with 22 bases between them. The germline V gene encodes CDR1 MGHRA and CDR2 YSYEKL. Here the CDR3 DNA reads TGCGCCAGCAGCCTACCCAGAATCGGGGGGTTCGGGAACACTGAAGCTTTCTTT. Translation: CASSLPRIGGFGNTEAFF.

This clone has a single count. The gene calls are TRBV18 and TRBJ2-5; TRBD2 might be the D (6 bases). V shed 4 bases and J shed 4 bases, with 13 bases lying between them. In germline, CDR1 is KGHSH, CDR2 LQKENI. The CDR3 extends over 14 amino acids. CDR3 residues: CASSLSGVRETQYF. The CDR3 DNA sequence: TGTGCCAGCTCACTTTCGGGGGTGAGAGAGACCCAGTACTTC.

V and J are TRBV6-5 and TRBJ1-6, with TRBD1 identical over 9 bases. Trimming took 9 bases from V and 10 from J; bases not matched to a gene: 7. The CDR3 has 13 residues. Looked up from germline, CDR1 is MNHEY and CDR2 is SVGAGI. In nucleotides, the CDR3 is TGTGCCAGTCTGGGACAGGGTGACTCACCCCTCCACTTT. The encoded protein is CASLGQGDSPLHF.

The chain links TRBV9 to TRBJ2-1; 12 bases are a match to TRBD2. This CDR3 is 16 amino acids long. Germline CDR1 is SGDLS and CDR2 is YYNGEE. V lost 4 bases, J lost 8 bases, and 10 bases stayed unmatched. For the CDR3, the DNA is TGTGCCAGCAGCCTCCAGGCTAGCGGGAGGGTCGATGAGCAGTTCTTC. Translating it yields CASSLQASGRVDEQFF.

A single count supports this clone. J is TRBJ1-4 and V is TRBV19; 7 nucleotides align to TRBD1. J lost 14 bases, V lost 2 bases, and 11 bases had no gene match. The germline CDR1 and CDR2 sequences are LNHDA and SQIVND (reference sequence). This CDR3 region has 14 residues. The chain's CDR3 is CASSISPGTVTLFF. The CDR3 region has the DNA TGTGCCAGTAGTATAAGCCCGGGGACAGTTACTCTGTTTTTT.

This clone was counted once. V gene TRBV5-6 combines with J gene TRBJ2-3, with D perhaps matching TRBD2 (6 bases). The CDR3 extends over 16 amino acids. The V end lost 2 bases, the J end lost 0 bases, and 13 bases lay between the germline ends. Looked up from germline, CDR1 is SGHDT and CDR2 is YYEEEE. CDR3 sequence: CASSFFGSRSTDTQYF. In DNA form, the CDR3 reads TGTGCCAGCAGCTTTTTCGGGAGCAGAAGCACAGATACGCAGTATTTT.

The CDR3 DNA follows: TGTGCCAGCAGCCCGGGGGACGTTTCAACTAATGAAAAACTGTTTTTT. Protein: CASSPGDVSTNEKLFF. The J gene is TRBJ1-4, the V gene TRBV7-8; D possibly corresponds to TRBD1 (5 bases). The CDR3 runs 16 residues. Trimming took off 5 bases at V and 0 bases at J, with 13 bases between the two ends. Germline values: CDR1 SGHVS, CDR2 FQNEAQ.

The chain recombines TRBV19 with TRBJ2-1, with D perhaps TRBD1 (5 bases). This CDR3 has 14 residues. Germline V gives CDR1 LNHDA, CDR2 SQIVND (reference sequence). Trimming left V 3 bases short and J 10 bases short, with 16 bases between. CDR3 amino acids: CASSIQGARREQFF. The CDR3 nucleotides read TGTGCCAGTAGTATCCAGGGTGCCAGGCGAGAGCAGTTCTTC.

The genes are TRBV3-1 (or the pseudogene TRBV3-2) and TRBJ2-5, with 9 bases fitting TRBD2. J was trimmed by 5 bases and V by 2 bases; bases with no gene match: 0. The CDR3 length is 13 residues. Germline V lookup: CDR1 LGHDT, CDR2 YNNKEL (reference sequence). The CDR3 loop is CASSQTSGETQYF. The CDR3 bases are TGTGCCAGCAGCCAAACTAGCGGGGAGACCCAGTACTTC.

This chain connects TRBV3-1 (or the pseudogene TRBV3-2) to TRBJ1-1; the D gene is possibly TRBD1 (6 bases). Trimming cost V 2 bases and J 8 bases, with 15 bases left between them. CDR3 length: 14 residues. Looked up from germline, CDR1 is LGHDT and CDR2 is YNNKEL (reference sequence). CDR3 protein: CASSQFRWTEEAFF. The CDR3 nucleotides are TGTGCCAGCAGCCAATTTAGGTGGACAGAAGAAGCTTTCTTT.

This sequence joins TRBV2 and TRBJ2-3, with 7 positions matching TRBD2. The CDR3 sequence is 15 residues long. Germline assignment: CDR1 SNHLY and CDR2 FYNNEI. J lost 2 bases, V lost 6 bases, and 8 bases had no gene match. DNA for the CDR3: TGTGCCAGCAGCTCTAACGGGGGGTCCACAGATACGCAGTATTTT. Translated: CASSSNGGSTDTQYF. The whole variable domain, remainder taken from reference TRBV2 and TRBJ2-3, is EPEVTQTPSHQVTQMGQEVILRCVPISNHLYFYWYRQILGQKVEFLVSFYNNEISEKSEIFDDQFSVERPDGSNFTLKIRSTKLEDSAMYFCASSSNGGSTDTQYFGPGTRLTVL.

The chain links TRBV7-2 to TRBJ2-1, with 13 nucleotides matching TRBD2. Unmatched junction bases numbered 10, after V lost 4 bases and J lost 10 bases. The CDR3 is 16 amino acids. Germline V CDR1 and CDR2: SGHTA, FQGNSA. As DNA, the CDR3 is TGTGCCAGCAGCTCATCCAGGACTAGCGGGAGTGGGGAGCAGTTCTTC. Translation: CASSSSRTSGSGEQFF.

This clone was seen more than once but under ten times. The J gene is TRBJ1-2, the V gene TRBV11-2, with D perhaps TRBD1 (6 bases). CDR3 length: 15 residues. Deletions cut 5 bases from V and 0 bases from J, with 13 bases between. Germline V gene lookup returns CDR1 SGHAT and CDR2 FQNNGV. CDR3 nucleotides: TGTGCCAGCAGCCGCTTGACAGGACCTAACTATGGCTACACCTTC. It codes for CASSRLTGPNYGYTF.